The 4 T cell receptor beta chains below come from one sample, sequenced in a study of blood T cell repertoires in COVID-19. Measured with immunoSEQ multiplex PCR; TCRdb has only the in-frame clones, and not every one. The sample comprises under 200,000 clones, around four fifths of which are singletons, and 3.5% to 5% rests with the top ten. The sequenced sample consisted of PBMCs or T cells enriched from blood (not recorded which). All receptors derive from a woman aged 45-60 years who had recovered from COVID-19.

This clone showed up just a few times. The rearrangement uses TRBV3-1 (or the pseudogene TRBV3-2) and TRBJ2-5; 8 bases line up with TRBD1. Germline CDR1 is LGHDT and CDR2 is YNNKEL (reference sequence). This CDR3 is 19 amino acids long. V lost 1 base, J lost 2 bases, and 15 bases stayed unmatched. CDR3 in DNA: TGTGCCAGCAGCCAAGGATGGCAGGGGGCTTTGAGTAAGCAAGAGACCCAGTACTTC. It is translated as CASSQGWQGALSKQETQYF.

This chain links TRBV19 with TRBJ1-4, with D possibly matching TRBD1 (6 bases). CDR1 LNHDA and CDR2 SQIVND come from the germline V gene (reference sequence). CDR3 length: 14 amino acids. Between the trimmed V and J ends, which lost 7 bases and 2 bases, there was a span of 11 bases. The CDR3 nucleotides read TGTGCCAGTAAACAGGGCCATACTAATGAAAAACTGTTTTTT. It is translated as CASKQGHTNEKLFF.

The J gene is TRBJ2-3, the V gene TRBV7-9, with 10 bases lining up with TRBD1. The V gene's germline CDR1 is SEHNR and CDR2 FQNEAQ (reference sequence). With V trimmed by 4 bases and J by 5 bases, 9 bases remained unmatched. The CDR3 has 16 residues. The CDR3 coding sequence is TGTGCCAGCAGCTCCGGACAGGGGGGACGCGTAGATACGCAGTATTTT. Translated, it gives CASSSGQGGRVDTQYF. Using reference TRBV7-9 and TRBJ2-3 for the parts outside the CDR3, the full variable domain is DTGVSQNPRHKITKRGQNVTFRCDPISEHNRLYWYRQTLGQGPEFLTYFQNEAQLEKSRLLSDRFSAERPKGSFSTLEIQRTEQGDSAMYLCASSSGQGGRVDTQYFGPGTRLTVL.

The chain carries TRBV6-4 and TRBJ2-3, with TRBD2 matching 7 bases. Germline CDR1 MRHNA, CDR2 SNTAGT. J gave up 7 bases and V 3 bases, and 4 bases lay outside the gene matches. The CDR3 consists of 13 residues. The CDR3 sequence is CASSEGGLNTQYF. The DNA for the CDR3 is TGTGCCAGCAGTGAGGGAGGGTTGAATACGCAGTATTTT.